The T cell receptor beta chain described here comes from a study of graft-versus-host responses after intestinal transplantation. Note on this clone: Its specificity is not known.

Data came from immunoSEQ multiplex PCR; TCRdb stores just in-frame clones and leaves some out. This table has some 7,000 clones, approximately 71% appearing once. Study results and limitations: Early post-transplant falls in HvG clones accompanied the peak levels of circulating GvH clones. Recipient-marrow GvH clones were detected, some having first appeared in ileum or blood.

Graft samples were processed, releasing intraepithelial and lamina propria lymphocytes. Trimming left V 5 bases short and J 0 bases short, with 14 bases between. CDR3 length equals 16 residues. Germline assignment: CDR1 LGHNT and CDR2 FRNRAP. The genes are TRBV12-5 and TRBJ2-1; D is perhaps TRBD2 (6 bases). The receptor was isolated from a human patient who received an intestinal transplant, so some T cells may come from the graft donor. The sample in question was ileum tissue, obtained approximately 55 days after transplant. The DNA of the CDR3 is TGTGCTAGTGGTACAGGCCCCGGGGGCTCCTACAATGAGCAGTTCTTC. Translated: CASGTGPGGSYNEQFF.